Sequencing of this TCR beta chain was carried out in a study of blood T cell repertoires in COVID-19. Study context: Sites in the United States, Italy and Spain provided acute and convalescent COVID-19 samples. PBMCs, B-cell-depleted T cells, or T cells provided the cDNA or gDNA that made up the material.

The participants were between roughly 18 and 100 years old and came from about two dozen US areas. Cohort 3 donors were reported recovered after two negative PCRs, clearance, or symptom resolution. Trimming shortened V by 4 bases and J by 7 bases, and 14 bases separated the two germline ends. From germline, CDR1 is LNHDA and CDR2 SQIVND (reference sequence). This CDR3 is 15 amino acids long. Assay used: immunoSEQ multiplex PCR; TCRdb lists only in-frame clones, some missing. The sample contains 200,000 to 250,000 clones, roughly four fifths of which appear only once. V usage is TRBV19 and J usage is TRBJ1-6; D is possibly TRBD1 (6 bases). The origin of this receptor is a man aged 35-49 years who had recovered from COVID-19. The sequencing input was PBMCs or T cells enriched from blood (not recorded which). Here the CDR3 DNA reads TGTGCCAGTAGTACCACAGGGTTTCAGAATTCACCCCTCCACTTT. Protein product: CASSTTGFQNSPLHF.